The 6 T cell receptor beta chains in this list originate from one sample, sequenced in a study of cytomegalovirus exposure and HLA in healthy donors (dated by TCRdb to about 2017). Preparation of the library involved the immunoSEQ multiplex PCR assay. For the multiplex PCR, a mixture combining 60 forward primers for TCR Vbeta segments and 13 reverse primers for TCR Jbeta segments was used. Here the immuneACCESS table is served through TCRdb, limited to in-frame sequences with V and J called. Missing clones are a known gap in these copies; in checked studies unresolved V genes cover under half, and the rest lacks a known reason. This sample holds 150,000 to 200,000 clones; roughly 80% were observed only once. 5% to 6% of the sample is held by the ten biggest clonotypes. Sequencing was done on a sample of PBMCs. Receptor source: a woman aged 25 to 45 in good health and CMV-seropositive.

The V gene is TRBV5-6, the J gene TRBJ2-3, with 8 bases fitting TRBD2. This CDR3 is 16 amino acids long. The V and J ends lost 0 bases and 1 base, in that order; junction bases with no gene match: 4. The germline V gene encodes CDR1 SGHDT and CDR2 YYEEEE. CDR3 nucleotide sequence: TGTGCCAGCAGCTTGGTCTCGCGGGAGGGCACAGATACGCAGTATTTT. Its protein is CASSLVSREGTDTQYF.

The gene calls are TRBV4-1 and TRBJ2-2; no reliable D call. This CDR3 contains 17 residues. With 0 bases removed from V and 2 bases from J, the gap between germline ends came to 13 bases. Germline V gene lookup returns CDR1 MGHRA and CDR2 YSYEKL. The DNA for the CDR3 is TGCGCCAGCAGCCAAGATACGGTCCAAGCTAACACCGGGGAGCTGTTTTTT. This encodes CASSQDTVQANTGELFF.

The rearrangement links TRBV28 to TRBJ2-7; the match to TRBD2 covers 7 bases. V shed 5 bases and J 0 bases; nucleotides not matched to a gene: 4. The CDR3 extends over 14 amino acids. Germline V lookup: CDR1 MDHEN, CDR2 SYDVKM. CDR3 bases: TGTGCCAGCAGTAGCGGGATGAGCTCCTACGAGCAGTACTTC. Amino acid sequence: CASSSGMSSYEQYF.

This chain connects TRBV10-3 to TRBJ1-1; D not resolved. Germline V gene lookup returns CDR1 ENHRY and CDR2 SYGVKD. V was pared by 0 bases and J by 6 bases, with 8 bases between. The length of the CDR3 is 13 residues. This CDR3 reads CAISESSEPEAFF. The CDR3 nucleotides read TGTGCCATCAGTGAGTCCTCGGAGCCTGAAGCTTTCTTT.

CDR3 sequence reads: CASSTGLSYEQYF. CDR3 nucleotides: TGCGCCAGCAGCACGGGATTATCCTACGAGCAGTACTTC. The V gene is TRBV5-1, the J gene TRBJ2-5; maybe TRBD2 (5 bases). The DNA end is a closer match to TRBJ2-7, so the J assignment may be wrong. Germline V gene lookup returns CDR1 SGHRS and CDR2 YFSETQ. There are 13 residues in the CDR3.

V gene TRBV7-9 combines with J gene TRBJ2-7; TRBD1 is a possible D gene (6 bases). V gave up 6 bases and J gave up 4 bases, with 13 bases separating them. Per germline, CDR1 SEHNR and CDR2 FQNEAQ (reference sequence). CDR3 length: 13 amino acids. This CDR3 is CASSPGVRYEQYF. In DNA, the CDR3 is TGTGCCAGCAGTCCAGGGGTTCGGTACGAGCAGTACTTC.